These 10 T cell receptor beta chains originate from one sample sequenced in a study of T-cell memory formation after mild COVID-19. A single record per CDR3 protein comes from TCRdb applying MiXCR to the 5' RACE reads. Among 350,000 to 500,000 distinct CDR3 sequences listed, around a quarter were seen once. Material for sequencing was PBMCs or a T cell subset sorted from them (not recorded which). The source is an adult woman who had mild COVID-19 (a few samples of this study predate the infection). Cell type and time point are not known.

The V gene is TRBV20-1, the J gene TRBJ2-5; D call uncertain. V lost 0 bases and J lost 5, with 1 base in between. The germline CDR1 and CDR2 sequences are DFQATT and SNEGSKA (reference sequence). CDR3 length: 10 residues. This CDR3 is CSAREETQYF. In DNA form, the CDR3 reads TGCAGTGCTAGAGAGGAGACCCAGTACTTC.

V and J are TRBV6-5 and TRBJ1-6; perhaps TRBD1 as D (5 bases). CDR3 length: 13 residues. The germline V and J ends were trimmed by 10 bases and 7 bases, with 14 bases remaining between them. Germline V gene sequence: CDR1 MNHEY, CDR2 SVGAGI. The CDR3 region has the DNA TGTGCCACACAACGGGACTCGAATTCACCCCTCCACTTT. Protein sequence: CATQRDSNSPLHF.

This clonotype was observed a few times. The chain combines TRBV6-5 with TRBJ2-2; no clear D gene. V was pared by 7 bases and J by 2 bases, with 11 bases between. The CDR3 is made up of 14 amino acids. Looked up from germline, CDR1 is MNHEY and CDR2 is SVGAGI. The CDR3 DNA reads TGTGCCAGCAACCCCCGGGTTAACACCGGGGAGCTGTTTTTT. Its translation: CASNPRVNTGELFF.

This chain joins TRBV6-5 and TRBJ1-4; TRBD1 might be the D (5 bases). Germline V gene sequence: CDR1 MNHEY, CDR2 SVGAGI. The CDR3 covers 17 residues. V lost 4 bases to trimming and J lost 1 base, with 16 bases between them. CDR3 bases: TGTGCCAGCAGTTCCGCTCGGGGACTGCGAACTAATGAAAAACTGTTTTTT. Translated: CASSSARGLRTNEKLFF.

This clonotype was recorded at least ten times. The chain joins TRBV14 to TRBJ2-7, with D perhaps TRBD1 (6 bases). This CDR3 spans 14 amino acids. Germline CDR1 is SGHDN and CDR2 is FVKESK. Trimming cost V 2 bases and J 1 base, with 9 bases left between them. As DNA, the CDR3 is TGTGCCAGCAGCCAAAGGACAGTTTCCTACGAGCAGTACTTC. This translates into CASSQRTVSYEQYF.

This rearrangement joins TRBV20-1 to TRBJ2-3; possibly TRBD1 or TRBD2 for D (5 bases each). Germline V gene data show CDR1 as DFQATT and CDR2 as SNEGSKA (reference sequence). V shed 2 bases and J shed 2 bases, with 20 bases lying between them. This CDR3 has 17 residues. CDR3 nucleotide sequence: TGCAGTGCTAGACCCCAGTCCTGGGGGTTATTCACAGATACGCAGTATTTT. It codes for CSARPQSWGLFTDTQYF.

This chain links TRBV6-6 with TRBJ2-7, with D perhaps assigned TRBD1 or TRBD2 (5 bases each). V lost 3 bases to trimming and J lost 2 bases, with 17 bases between them. The CDR3 covers 16 residues. Per the germline V gene, CDR1 is MNHNY and CDR2 is SVGAGI (reference sequence). The CDR3 coding sequence is TGTGCCAGCAGTTATGCCCGAGGGCCAGGGACCTACGAGCAGTACTTC. Residues: CASSYARGPGTYEQYF.

This chain uses TRBV12-3 or TRBV12-4 with TRBJ1-1, with 9 nucleotides matching TRBD1. The V segment lost 6 bases and the J segment 4 bases; nucleotides outside the gene matches: 9. CDR3 length: 15 residues. The CDR3: CASRATGGPGTEAFF. For the CDR3, the DNA is TGTGCCAGCAGAGCTACAGGGGGCCCGGGCACTGAAGCTTTCTTT.

The chain carries TRBV7-2 and TRBJ2-5; 7 bases are a match to TRBD2. Germline V gene sequence: CDR1 SGHTA, CDR2 FQGNSA. The CDR3 is 14 amino acids. The ends lost 6 bases at V and 4 bases at J; junction bases unmatched: 8. The CDR3 coding sequence is TGTGCCAGCAGTCTAGGCGGGAGAGGAGAGACCCAGTACTTC. This sequence encodes CASSLGGRGETQYF.

This clonotype was counted between two and nine times. The genes are TRBV11-2 and TRBJ1-1; 8 nucleotides align to TRBD1. Germline V lookup: CDR1 SGHAT, CDR2 FQNNGV. The V gene end was trimmed by 4 bases and the J gene end by 4 bases; junction bases not matched to a gene: 5. The CDR3 is 14 amino acids. The CDR3 is CASSSQGAGTEAFF. Written as DNA, the CDR3 is TGTGCCAGCAGCTCCCAGGGGGCCGGCACTGAAGCTTTCTTT.